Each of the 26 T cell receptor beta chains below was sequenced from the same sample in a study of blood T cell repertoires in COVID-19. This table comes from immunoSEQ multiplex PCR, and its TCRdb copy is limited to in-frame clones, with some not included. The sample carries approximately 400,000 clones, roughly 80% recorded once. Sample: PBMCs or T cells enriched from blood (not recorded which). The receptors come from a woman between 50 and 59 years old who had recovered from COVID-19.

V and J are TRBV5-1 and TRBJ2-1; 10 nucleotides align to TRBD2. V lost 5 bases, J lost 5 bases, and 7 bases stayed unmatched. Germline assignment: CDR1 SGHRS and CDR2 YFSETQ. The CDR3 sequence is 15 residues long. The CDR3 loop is CASSYGTSVNNEQFF. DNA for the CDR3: TGCGCCAGCAGTTACGGGACTAGCGTGAACAATGAGCAGTTCTTC.

The DNA for the CDR3 is TGTGCCAGCAGCACCGGGACAGGACCGTATGGCTACACCTTC. Amino acids: CASSTGTGPYGYTF. The chain carries TRBV9 and TRBJ1-2; 8 bases align to TRBD1. V lost 4 bases to trimming and J lost 5 bases; unmatched junction nucleotides: 7. CDR1 is SGDLS, CDR2 YYNGEE, per germline. This CDR3 has 14 residues.

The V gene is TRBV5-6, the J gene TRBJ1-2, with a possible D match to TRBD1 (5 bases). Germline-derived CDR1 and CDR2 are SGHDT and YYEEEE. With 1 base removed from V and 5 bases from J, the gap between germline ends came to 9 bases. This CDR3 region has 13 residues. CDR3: CASSLFQGYGYTF. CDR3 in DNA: TGTGCCAGCAGCTTGTTCCAGGGTTATGGCTACACCTTC. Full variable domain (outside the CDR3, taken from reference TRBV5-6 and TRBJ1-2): DAGVTQSPTHLIKTRGQQVTLRCSPKSGHDTVSWYQQALGQGPQFIFQYYEEEERQRGNFPDRFSGHQFPNYSSELNVNALLLGDSALYLCASSLFQGYGYTFGSGTRLTVV.

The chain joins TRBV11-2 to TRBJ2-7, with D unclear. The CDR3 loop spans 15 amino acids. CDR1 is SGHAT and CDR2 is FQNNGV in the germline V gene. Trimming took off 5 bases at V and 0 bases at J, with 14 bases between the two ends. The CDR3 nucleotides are TGTGCCAGCAGCCCCGCAGCGTTAGCCTCCTACGAGCAGTACTTC. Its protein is CASSPAALASYEQYF.

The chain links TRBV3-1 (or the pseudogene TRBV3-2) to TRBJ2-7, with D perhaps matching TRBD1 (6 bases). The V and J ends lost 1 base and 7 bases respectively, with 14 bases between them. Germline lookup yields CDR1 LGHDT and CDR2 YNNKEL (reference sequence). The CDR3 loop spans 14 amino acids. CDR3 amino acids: CASSQAHREQEQYF. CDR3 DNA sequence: TGTGCCAGCAGCCAAGCTCACAGGGAACAGGAGCAGTACTTC.

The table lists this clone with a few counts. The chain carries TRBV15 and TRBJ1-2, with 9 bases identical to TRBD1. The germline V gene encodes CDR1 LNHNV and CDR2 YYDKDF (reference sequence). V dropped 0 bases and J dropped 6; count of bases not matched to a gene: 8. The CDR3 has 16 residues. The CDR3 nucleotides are TGTGCCACCAGCAGAGATCGGGTGGGGACAGGGAATGGCTACACCTTC. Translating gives CATSRDRVGTGNGYTF. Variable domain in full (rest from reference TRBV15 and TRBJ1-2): DAMVIQNPRYQVTQFGKPVTLSCSQTLNHNVMYWYQQKSSQAPKLLFHYYDKDFNNEADTPDNFQSRRPNTSFCFLDIRSPGLGDTAMYLCATSRDRVGTGNGYTFGSGTRLTVV.

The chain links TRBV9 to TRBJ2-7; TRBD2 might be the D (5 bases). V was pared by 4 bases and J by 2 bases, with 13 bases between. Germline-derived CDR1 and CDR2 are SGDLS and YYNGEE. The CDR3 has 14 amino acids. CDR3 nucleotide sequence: TGTGCCAGCAGCAGGGCCCCCGGGACCTACGAGCAGTACTTC. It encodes CASSRAPGTYEQYF.

CDR3 DNA sequence: TGTGCCAGCAGTTCCCTTCGGGACACCTCTTATGGCTACACCTTC. It translates to CASSSLRDTSYGYTF. This sequence joins TRBV6-5 and TRBJ1-2, with a possible D match to TRBD1 (6 bases). Germline V gene data show CDR1 as MNHEY and CDR2 as SVGAGI. CDR3 length: 15 amino acids. Trimming removed 4 bases from V and 5 bases from J, with 17 bases in between.

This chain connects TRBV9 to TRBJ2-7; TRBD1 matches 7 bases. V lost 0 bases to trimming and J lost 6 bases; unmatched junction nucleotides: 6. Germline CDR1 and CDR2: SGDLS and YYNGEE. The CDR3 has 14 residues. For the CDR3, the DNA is TGTGCCAGCAGCGTAGGTGGGGACAGTCGCGAGCAGTACTTC. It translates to CASSVGGDSREQYF.

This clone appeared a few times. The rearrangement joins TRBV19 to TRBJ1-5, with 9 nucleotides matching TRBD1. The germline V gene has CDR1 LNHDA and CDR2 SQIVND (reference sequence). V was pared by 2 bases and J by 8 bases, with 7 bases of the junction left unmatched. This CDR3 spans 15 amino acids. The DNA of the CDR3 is TGTGCCAGTAGTATACAGGGACAGGGCGGGGAGCCCCAGCATTTT. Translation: CASSIQGQGGEPQHF.

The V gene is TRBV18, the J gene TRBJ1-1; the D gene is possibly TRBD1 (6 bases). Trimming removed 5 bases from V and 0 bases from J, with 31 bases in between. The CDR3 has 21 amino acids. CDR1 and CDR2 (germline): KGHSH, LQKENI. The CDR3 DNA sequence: TGTGCCAGCTCAGTCCTTGAAATCACGGGGGCCAGGGGACTAATGAACACTGAAGCTTTCTTT. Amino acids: CASSVLEITGARGLMNTEAFF.

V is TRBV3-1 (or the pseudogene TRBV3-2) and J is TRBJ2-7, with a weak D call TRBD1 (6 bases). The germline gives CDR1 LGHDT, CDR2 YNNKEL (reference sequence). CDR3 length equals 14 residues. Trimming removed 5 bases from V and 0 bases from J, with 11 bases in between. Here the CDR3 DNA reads TGTGCCAGCAGCGGACAGACTACCTCCTACGAGCAGTACTTC. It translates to CASSGQTTSYEQYF.

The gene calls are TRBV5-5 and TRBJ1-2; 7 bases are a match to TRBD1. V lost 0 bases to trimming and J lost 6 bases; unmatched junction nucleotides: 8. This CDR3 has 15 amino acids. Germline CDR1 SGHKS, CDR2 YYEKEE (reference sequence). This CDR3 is CASSLGSGQLDGYTF. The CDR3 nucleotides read TGTGCCAGCAGCTTGGGGTCGGGACAGCTGGATGGCTACACCTTC.

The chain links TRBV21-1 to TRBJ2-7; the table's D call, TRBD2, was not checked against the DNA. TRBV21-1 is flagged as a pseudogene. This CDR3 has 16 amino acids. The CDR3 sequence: CASSPEVRDFSYEQYF. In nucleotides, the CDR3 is TGTGCCAGCAGCCCAGAGGTTCGGGACTTCTCCTACGAGCAGTACTTC.

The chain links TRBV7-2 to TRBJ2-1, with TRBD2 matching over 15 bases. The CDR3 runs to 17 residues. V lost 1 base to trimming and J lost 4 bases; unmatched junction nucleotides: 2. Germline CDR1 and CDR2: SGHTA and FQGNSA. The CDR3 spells CASSLGTSGRGYNEQFF. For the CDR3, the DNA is TGTGCCAGCAGCTTAGGGACTAGCGGGAGGGGGTACAATGAGCAGTTCTTC.

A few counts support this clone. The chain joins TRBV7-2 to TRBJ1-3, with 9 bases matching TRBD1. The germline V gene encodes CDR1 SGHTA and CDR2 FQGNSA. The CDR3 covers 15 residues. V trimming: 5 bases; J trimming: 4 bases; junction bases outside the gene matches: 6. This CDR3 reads CASSMGTGWGNTIYF. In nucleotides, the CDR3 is TGTGCCAGCAGCATGGGGACAGGGTGGGGAAACACCATATATTTT.

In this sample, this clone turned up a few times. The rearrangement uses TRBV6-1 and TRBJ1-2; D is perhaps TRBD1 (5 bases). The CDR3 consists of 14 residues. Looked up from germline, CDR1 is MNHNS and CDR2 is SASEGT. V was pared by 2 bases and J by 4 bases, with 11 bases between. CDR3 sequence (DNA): TGTGCCAGCAGTGAACAGGGCGGGGGCTATGGCTACACCTTC. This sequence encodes CASSEQGGGYGYTF.

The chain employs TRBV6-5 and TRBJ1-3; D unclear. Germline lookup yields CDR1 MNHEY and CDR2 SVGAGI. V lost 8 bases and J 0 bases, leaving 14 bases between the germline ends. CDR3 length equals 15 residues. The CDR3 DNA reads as TGTGCCAGCGCCATGGGCCGAGACTCTGGAAACACCATATATTTT. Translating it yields CASAMGRDSGNTIYF.

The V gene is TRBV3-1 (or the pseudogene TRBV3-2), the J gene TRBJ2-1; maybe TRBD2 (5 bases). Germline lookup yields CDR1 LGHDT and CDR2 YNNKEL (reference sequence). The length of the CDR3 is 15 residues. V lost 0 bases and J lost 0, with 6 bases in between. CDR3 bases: TGTGCCAGCAGCCAAGATGGGAGCTCCTACAATGAGCAGTTCTTC. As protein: CASSQDGSSYNEQFF.

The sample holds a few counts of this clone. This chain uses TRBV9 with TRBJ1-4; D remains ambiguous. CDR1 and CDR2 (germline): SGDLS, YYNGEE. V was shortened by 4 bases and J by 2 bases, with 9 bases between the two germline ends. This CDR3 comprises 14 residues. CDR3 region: CASSPGNTNEKLFF. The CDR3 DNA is TGTGCCAGCAGCCCCGGTAACACTAATGAAAAACTGTTTTTT.

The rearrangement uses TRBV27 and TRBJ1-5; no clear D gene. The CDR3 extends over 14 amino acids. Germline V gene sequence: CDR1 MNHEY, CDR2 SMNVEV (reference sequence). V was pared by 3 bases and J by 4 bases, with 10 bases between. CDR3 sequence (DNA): TGTGCCAGCAGTTTTGGAGGGTTAAATCAGCCCCAGCATTTT. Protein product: CASSFGGLNQPQHF.

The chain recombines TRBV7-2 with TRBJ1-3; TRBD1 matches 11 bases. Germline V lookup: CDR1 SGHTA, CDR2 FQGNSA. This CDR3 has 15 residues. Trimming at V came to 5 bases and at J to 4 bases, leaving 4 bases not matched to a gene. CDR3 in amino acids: CASSPDRGQGNTIYF. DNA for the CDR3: TGTGCCAGCAGCCCGGACAGGGGGCAGGGAAACACCATATATTTT.

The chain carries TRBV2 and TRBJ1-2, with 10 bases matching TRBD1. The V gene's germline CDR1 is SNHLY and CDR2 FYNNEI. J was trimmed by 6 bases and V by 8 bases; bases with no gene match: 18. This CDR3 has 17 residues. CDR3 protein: CASDPVGQGKSVDGYTF. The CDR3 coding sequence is TGTGCCAGCGACCCTGTGGGACAGGGGAAAAGTGTCGATGGCTACACCTTC.

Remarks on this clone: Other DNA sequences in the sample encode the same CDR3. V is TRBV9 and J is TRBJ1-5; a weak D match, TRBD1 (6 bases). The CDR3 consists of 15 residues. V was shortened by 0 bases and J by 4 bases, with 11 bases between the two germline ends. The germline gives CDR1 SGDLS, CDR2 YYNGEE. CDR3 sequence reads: CASSVGGGGNQPQHF. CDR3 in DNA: TGTGCCAGCAGCGTAGGGGGAGGGGGGAATCAGCCCCAGCATTTT.

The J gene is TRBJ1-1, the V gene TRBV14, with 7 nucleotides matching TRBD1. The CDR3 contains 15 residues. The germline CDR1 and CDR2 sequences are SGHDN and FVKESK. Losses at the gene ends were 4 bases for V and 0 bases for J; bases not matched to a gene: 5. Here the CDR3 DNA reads TGTGCCAGCAGCCGAAGACAGGGACTGAACACTGAAGCTTTCTTT. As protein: CASSRRQGLNTEAFF.

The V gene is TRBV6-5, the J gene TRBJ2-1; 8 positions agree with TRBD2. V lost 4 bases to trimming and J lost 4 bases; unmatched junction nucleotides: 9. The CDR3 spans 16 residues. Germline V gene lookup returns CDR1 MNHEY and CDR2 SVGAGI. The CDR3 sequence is CASSSLGGGKYNEQFF. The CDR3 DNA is TGTGCCAGCAGTTCCCTCGGGGGGGGAAAGTACAATGAGCAGTTCTTC.